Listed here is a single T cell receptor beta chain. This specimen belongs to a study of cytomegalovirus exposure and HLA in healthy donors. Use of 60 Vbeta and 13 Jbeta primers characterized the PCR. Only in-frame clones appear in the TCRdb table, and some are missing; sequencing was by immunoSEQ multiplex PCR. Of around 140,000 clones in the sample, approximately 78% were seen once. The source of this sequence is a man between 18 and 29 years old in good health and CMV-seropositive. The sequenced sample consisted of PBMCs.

The CDR3 coding sequence is TGCGCCAGCAGCCAATACACAGGAGACCAAGAGACCCAGTACTTC. Protein: CASSQYTGDQETQYF. The V and J genes are TRBV4-1 and TRBJ2-5, with a tentative D call TRBD1 (5 bases). The CDR3 length is 15 residues. Per the germline V gene, CDR1 is MGHRA and CDR2 is YSYEKL. V was trimmed by 2 bases and J by 0 bases, leaving 10 bases between them.